This entry lists 16 T cell receptor beta chains sequenced from one sample in a study of T cell responses to AZD1222 COVID-19 vaccine. Method: immunoSEQ multiplex PCR; TCRdb's copy keeps in-frame clones and lacks some. Of about 160,000 clones listed, 90% to 95% are singletons. The specimen was peripheral blood, collected 28 days after the second AZD1222 dose. These receptors came from an adult who received the AZD1222 COVID-19 vaccine.

The chain recombines TRBV5-1 with TRBJ1-4; D possibly corresponds to TRBD1 (6 bases). The V gene's germline CDR1 is SGHRS and CDR2 YFSETQ. The CDR3 is made up of 14 amino acids. The germline V and J ends were trimmed by 0 bases and 6 bases, with 9 bases remaining between them. DNA of the CDR3: TGCGCCAGCAGCTTGGGACAGGCGGATGAAAAACTGTTTTTT. It translates to CASSLGQADEKLFF.

The chain uses TRBV5-1 and TRBJ1-2; the match to TRBD1 covers 8 bases. This CDR3 is 15 amino acids long. CDR1 is SGHRS, CDR2 YFSETQ, per germline. Trimming cost V 4 bases and J 0 bases; bases outside gene matches: 5. CDR3: CASSLWTGSNYGYTF. The CDR3 DNA follows: TGCGCCAGCAGCCTTTGGACAGGGTCTAACTATGGCTACACCTTC.

J is TRBJ2-2 and V is TRBV5-1; D call uncertain. V lost 4 bases and J 5 bases, leaving 15 bases between the germline ends. CDR1 is SGHRS, CDR2 YFSETQ, per germline. This CDR3 contains 15 residues. The CDR3 reads CASSPSQDQTGELFF. The CDR3 DNA sequence: TGCGCCAGCAGCCCATCCCAGGACCAGACCGGGGAGCTGTTTTTT.

The V and J genes are TRBV5-6 and TRBJ1-1; tentative D call: TRBD1 (6 bases). Germline V gives CDR1 SGHDT, CDR2 YYEEEE. The CDR3 runs 14 residues. Trimming removed 2 bases from V and 4 bases from J, with 12 bases in between. Here the CDR3 DNA reads TGTGCCAGCAGCTTTTTTGTAGGGGGCACTGAAGCTTTCTTT. Encoded protein: CASSFFVGGTEAFF.

This clone was picked up one time. The gene calls are TRBV7-8 and TRBJ1-1; D gene ambiguous. Germline-derived CDR1 and CDR2 are SGHVS and FQNEAQ. The CDR3 has 14 amino acids. Trimming shortened V by 5 bases and J by 0 bases, and 10 bases separated the two germline ends. CDR3 residues: CASSVGAMNTEAFF. In DNA form, the CDR3 reads TGTGCCAGCAGCGTGGGTGCTATGAACACTGAAGCTTTCTTT.

The chain couples TRBV2 to TRBJ1-4; maybe TRBD1 (5 bases). This CDR3 contains 13 residues. Deletions cut 6 bases from V and 7 bases from J, with 12 bases between. Per the germline V gene, CDR1 is SNHLY and CDR2 is FYNNEI. The CDR3 DNA sequence: TGTGCCAGCAGGGTGGGACTGGGTGAAAAACTGTTTTTT. This translates into CASRVGLGEKLFF. Filled out from reference TRBV2 and TRBJ1-4, the complete variable domain reads EPEVTQTPSHQVTQMGQEVILRCVPISNHLYFYWYRQILGQKVEFLVSFYNNEISEKSEIFDDQFSVERPDGSNFTLKIRSTKLEDSAMYFCASRVGLGEKLFFGSGTQLSVL.

This clone was picked up one time. CDR3 DNA sequence: TGTGCCAGCAGCGTAGGGAACAGGGGTTCCTACAATGAGCAGTTCTTC. It translates to CASSVGNRGSYNEQFF. The J gene is TRBJ2-1, the V gene TRBV9; TRBD1 matches at 7 bases. This CDR3 has 16 residues. Germline lookup yields CDR1 SGDLS and CDR2 YYNGEE. The V gene end was trimmed by 0 bases and the J gene end by 1 base; junction bases not matched to a gene: 4.

This chain connects TRBV30 to TRBJ2-1; 7 bases map to TRBD1. Trimming at V came to 3 bases and at J to 9 bases, leaving 8 bases not matched to a gene. Germline V gene sequence: CDR1 GTSNPN, CDR2 SVGIG (reference sequence). The CDR3 is 13 amino acids. CDR3 amino acids: CAWRKAGGVEQFF. As DNA, the CDR3 is TGTGCCTGGAGGAAAGCAGGGGGAGTTGAGCAGTTCTTC.

V and J are TRBV11-2 and TRBJ1-2; tentative D call: TRBD1 (5 bases). Trimming took 1 base from V and 2 from J, leaving 11 bases between them. CDR3 length: 15 residues. Germline V lookup: CDR1 SGHAT, CDR2 FQNNGV. In DNA form, the CDR3 reads TGTGCCAGCAGCTTAGGTACAGGTCAGAACTATGGCTACACCTTC. This sequence encodes CASSLGTGQNYGYTF.

The rearrangement links TRBV6-5 to TRBJ2-7; 10 bases are a match to TRBD2. The germline CDR1 and CDR2 sequences are MNHEY and SVGAGI. Trimming cost V 6 bases and J 0 bases; bases outside gene matches: 5. The CDR3 consists of 15 residues. CDR3 DNA sequence: TGTGCCAGCAGCACGAGGACTAGCGGCTCCTACGAGCAGTACTTC. This gives the protein CASSTRTSGSYEQYF.

This sequence joins TRBV7-9 and TRBJ2-6; D gene unclear. V was shortened by 5 bases and J by 0 bases, with 8 bases between the two germline ends. The CDR3 loop spans 15 amino acids. The germline CDR1 and CDR2 sequences are SEHNR and FQNEAQ (reference sequence). DNA for the CDR3: TGTGCCAGCAGCCGGTTCGACTCTGGGGCCAACGTCCTGACTTTC. Its translation is CASSRFDSGANVLTF.

This clone was seen only once. The chain is built from TRBV7-3 and TRBJ1-1; maybe TRBD1 (5 bases). CDR1 SGHTA and CDR2 FQGTGA come from the germline V gene. V was pared by 3 bases and J by 5 bases, with 10 bases between. The CDR3 totals 13 residues. CDR3 bases: TGTGCCAGCAGCTTTGGGACGCCTACTGAAGCTTTCTTT. Protein product: CASSFGTPTEAFF.

The J gene is TRBJ2-3, the V gene TRBV30; 11 bases fit TRBD1. This CDR3 is 15 amino acids long. Trimming cost V 2 bases and J 6 bases; bases outside gene matches: 7. Germline lookup yields CDR1 GTSNPN and CDR2 SVGIG (reference sequence). The CDR3 is CAWSKGGQGADTQYF. The CDR3 coding sequence is TGTGCCTGGAGTAAAGGTGGACAGGGGGCGGATACGCAGTATTTT.

CDR3 sequence (DNA): TGTGCCAGCAGCTTAGATGGTAGTTACGAGCAGTACTTC. Protein sequence: CASSLDGSYEQYF. The chain couples TRBV7-8 to TRBJ2-7; D unresolved. The CDR3 consists of 13 residues. Germline V gene sequence: CDR1 SGHVS, CDR2 FQNEAQ. Trimming took off 1 base at V and 4 bases at J, with 8 bases between the two ends.

This chain connects TRBV30 to TRBJ1-5; D ambiguous. Germline V lookup: CDR1 GTSNPN, CDR2 SVGIG (reference sequence). This CDR3 has 17 residues. V lost 0 bases, J lost 0 bases, and 15 bases lay in between. CDR3 coding DNA: TGTGCCTGGAGTGTACGTGGCAGTAAGTATAGCAATCAGCCCCAGCATTTT. It translates to CAWSVRGSKYSNQPQHF.

The rearrangement uses TRBV9 and TRBJ2-7; D is perhaps TRBD2 (5 bases). Deletions cut 1 base from V and 0 bases from J, with 11 bases between. The CDR3 is 15 residues long. From germline, CDR1 is SGDLS and CDR2 YYNGEE. This chain's CDR3 is CASSVRSGSSYEQYF. CDR3 nucleotide sequence: TGTGCCAGCAGCGTAAGGAGCGGTAGCTCCTACGAGCAGTACTTC.